Below, 10 T cell receptor beta chains from the same sample are listed, as sequenced in a study of blood T cells in healthy people across ages. Combining a sample-barcoded 5' primer with a J-beta primer mix, a second PCR ran for about 7 to 11 cycles. TCRdb recomputed calls from the 5' RACE reads with MiXCR, one row per CDR3 protein. The sample includes roughly 730,000 distinct CDR3 sequences, around 50% of them seen just once. Sequenced material: blood. These receptors all come from a middle-aged man in good health.

The sample holds a few counts of this clonotype. The J gene is TRBJ2-5, the V gene TRBV28; D gene uncertain. Germline V gene lookup returns CDR1 MDHEN and CDR2 SYDVKM. V was trimmed by 4 bases and J by 0 bases, leaving 12 bases between them. The CDR3 spans 15 residues. The CDR3 protein is CASSSDQGHQETQYF. DNA of the CDR3: TGTGCCAGCAGTTCTGACCAAGGACACCAAGAGACCCAGTACTTC.

In its sample, this clonotype was seen once. The chain carries TRBV15 and TRBJ1-1, with a possible D match to TRBD1 (5 bases). Germline V gives CDR1 LNHNV, CDR2 YYDKDF (reference sequence). V was trimmed by 0 bases and J by 4 bases, leaving 12 bases between them. CDR3 length: 15 residues. CDR3 amino acids: CATSRDFQGGTEAFF. In nucleotides, the CDR3 is TGTGCCACCAGCAGAGATTTCCAGGGAGGCACTGAAGCTTTCTTT. The full variable domain, completed using reference TRBV15 and TRBJ1-1, is DAMVIQNPRYQVTQFGKPVTLSCSQTLNHNVMYWYQQKSSQAPKLLFHYYDKDFNNEADTPDNFQSRRPNTSFCFLDIRSPGLGDTAMYLCATSRDFQGGTEAFFGQGTRLTVV.

This clonotype was observed a handful of times. This chain links TRBV7-2 with TRBJ1-2; maybe TRBD1 (6 bases). The CDR3 has 15 residues. Germline CDR1 and CDR2: SGHTA and FQGNSA. Trimming took off 4 bases at V and 4 bases at J, with 16 bases between the two ends. CDR3 in DNA: TGTGCCAGCAGCTCGGGGGGCGCAAAGCTCTATGGCTACACCTTC. This codes for CASSSGGAKLYGYTF. Drawing the rest from reference TRBV7-2 and TRBJ1-2, the complete variable domain is GAGVSQSPSNKVTEKGKDVELRCDPISGHTALYWYRQSLGQGLEFLIYFQGNSAPDKSGLPSDRFSAERTGGSVSTLTIQRTQQEDSAVYLCASSSGGAKLYGYTFGSGTRLTVV.

The CDR3 region has the DNA TGCAGTGCGAAGATAGCGGGAAGAGACAATGAGCAGTTCTTC. Protein: CSAKIAGRDNEQFF. The V call is TRBV20-1, the J call TRBJ2-1; 8 bases align to TRBD2. This CDR3 has 14 residues. With V trimmed by 6 bases and J by 5 bases, 9 bases remained unmatched. Germline V gives CDR1 DFQATT, CDR2 SNEGSKA (reference sequence).

Of note for this clonotype: Since a much larger clone is just one base distant, this may be a read error. V usage is TRBV24-1 and J usage is TRBJ2-3; D might be TRBD1 (5 bases). Trimming shortened V by 7 bases and J by 6 bases, and 7 bases separated the two germline ends. Germline CDR1 and CDR2: KGHDR and SFDVKD. The CDR3 runs 11 residues. CDR3 region: CATSKGDTQYF. As DNA, the CDR3 is TGTGCCACCAGCAAGGGGGATACGCAGTATTTT.

The gene calls are TRBV6-5 and TRBJ2-7, with D perhaps matching TRBD1 (5 bases). The J call may not be correct, given that the DNA end is closer to TRBJ2-1. The CDR3 covers 13 residues. CDR1 and CDR2 (germline): MNHEY, SVGAGI. CDR3 nucleotide sequence: TGTGCCAGCAGTTTAACCTTAGGACACGAGCAGTTCTTC. Residues: CASSLTLGHEQFF.

The CDR3 loop reads CASRAGRGSGRQETQYF. CDR3 nucleotide sequence: TGTGCCAGCAGGGCCGGACGAGGATCAGGACGCCAAGAGACCCAGTACTTC. The chain couples TRBV2 to TRBJ2-5; D remains unclear. The germline gives CDR1 SNHLY, CDR2 FYNNEI. CDR3 length: 17 amino acids. Trimming pared 6 bases from V and 1 base from J, leaving 21 bases between.

This clonotype occurred a few times. J is TRBJ2-7 and V is TRBV7-2; D unresolved. V was shortened by 5 bases and J by 4 bases, with 9 bases between the two germline ends. Germline assignment: CDR1 SGHTA and CDR2 FQGNSA. The CDR3 is 12 residues long. CDR3 sequence: CASSADQYEQYF. In DNA, the CDR3 is TGTGCCAGCAGCGCAGACCAGTACGAGCAGTACTTC.

The chain is built from TRBV30 and TRBJ2-5; 10 bases are a match to TRBD1. There are 15 residues in the CDR3. CDR1 GTSNPN and CDR2 SVGIG come from the germline V gene (reference sequence). V lost 3 bases and J lost 4; bases outside the gene matches: 8. The CDR3 bases are TGTGCCTGGAGCAACCGGGACAGGGGCCGAGAGACCCAGTACTTC. Amino acid sequence: CAWSNRDRGRETQYF.

J is TRBJ2-7 and V is TRBV20-1; TRBD1 agrees at 9 bases. Germline V gene sequence: CDR1 DFQATT, CDR2 SNEGSKA (reference sequence). Germline trimming cut 5 bases from V and 3 bases from J; bases unmatched to any gene: 8. This CDR3 comprises 14 residues. The CDR3 DNA reads as TGCAGTGCTTCCCCTCGGGACAGGGTCTACGAGCAGTACTTC. Protein: CSASPRDRVYEQYF.